This is a list of T cell receptor beta chains from one sample in a study of blood T cell repertoires in COVID-19. TCRdb keeps only in-frame clones here, not all; method: immunoSEQ multiplex PCR. This table holds 250,000 to 300,000 clones, roughly 90% found once. The sequenced material came from peripheral blood. These receptors were taken from a woman aged 25 to 39 with acute or convalescent COVID-19. Each CDR3 is given with its conserved first and last residue. D genes are given only for firm matches.

v_gene	d_gene	j_gene	CDR3aa
TRBV10-3	.	TRBJ2-2	CAITARTENTGELFF
TRBV6-4	TRBD1	TRBJ2-3	CASSDSIGTGGLDTQYF
TRBV12-5	TRBD2	TRBJ2-2	CASGGWDTPSGLNTGELFF
TRBV6-5	TRBD2	TRBJ2-1	CASTSGASGTNEQFF
TRBV6-5	.	TRBJ2-7	CASSYVSGPYEQYF
TRBV7-2	TRBD2	TRBJ2-7	CASSHSAAGLLAGAYEQYF
TRBV7-2	.	TRBJ2-1	CASSLERQYEQFF
TRBV7-2	TRBD2	TRBJ2-2	CASSLDPLGTSGIRELFF
TRBV9	.	TRBJ2-7	CASSSDTGRLYEQYF
TRBV7-3	TRBD1	TRBJ1-2	CASSGRQGEGYTF
TRBV4-3	.	TRBJ2-1	CASSQWAGSSYNEQFF
TRBV11-3	TRBD2	TRBJ2-3	CASSLDLSGGADTQYF
TRBV11-2	.	TRBJ2-3	CASRRGTVADTQYF
TRBV7-2	TRBD2	TRBJ2-3	CASRRAGGRSTDTQYF
TRBV19	.	TRBJ2-1	CASSIRDSLVNEQFF
TRBV5-1	.	TRBJ1-1	CASSRQTRPRDMNTEAFF
TRBV10-3	.	TRBJ1-1	CAISAGDTEAFF
TRBV27	.	TRBJ2-1	CASSFWGRVPHNEQFF
TRBV9	.	TRBJ1-1	CASTPRHGGRGTEAFF
TRBV21-1	.	TRBJ2-2	CAIQNPIGTSGANTGELFF
TRBV5-1	.	TRBJ2-6	CASSLGWDILSSGANVLTF
TRBV7-9	TRBD1	TRBJ1-4	CASSQDRDEKLFF
TRBV19	TRBD1	TRBJ1-4	CASSEGGPLSLNEKLFF
TRBV5-6	.	TRBJ2-1	CASSFTIAVSYNEQFF
TRBV10-3	TRBD1	TRBJ1-1	CARKDRSGDTEAFF
TRBV10-3	TRBD1	TRBJ2-7	CAIKGTGVYEQYF
TRBV6-5	TRBD1	TRBJ1-2	CASTRDRGGYTF
TRBV27	.	TRBJ1-6	CASSLSNWPGNSPLHF
TRBV11-3	.	TRBJ1-1	CASSPRQRMNTEAFF
TRBV7-3	TRBD2	TRBJ2-1	CASSFLGEGNEQFF
TRBV27	.	TRBJ2-7	CASSRRVGLTPYEQYF
TRBV9	TRBD1	TRBJ2-1	CASSPFGDRRQFF
TRBV5-6	.	TRBJ2-1	CASHRDSYNEQFF
TRBV28	TRBD2	TRBJ2-3	CASSPLAGGATDTQYF
TRBV19	.	TRBJ2-7	CASSHSPSDSGPYEQYF
TRBV13	TRBD2	TRBJ2-2	CASSFRLAGVLGTGELFF
TRBV25-1	TRBD2	TRBJ2-3	CASSVAGASTDTQYF
TRBV24-1	.	TRBJ2-2	CATSTSNPVLGNTGELFF
TRBV18	TRBD1	TRBJ1-1	CASSQDREGTEAFF
TRBV19	TRBD2	TRBJ2-1	CASSPLAGGTNEQFF
TRBV9	TRBD1	TRBJ1-2	CASSSGQGVEYGYTF
TRBV6-5	TRBD2	TRBJ2-3	CASSYVAGGQDTQYF